The sequence of this TCR beta chain was determined in a study of blood T cell repertoires in COVID-19. Study background: Sites across the United States, Italy and Spain contributed samples from acute and convalescent COVID-19. T cells, B-cell-depleted T cells, or PBMCs supplied cDNA or gDNA.

The length of the CDR3 is 12 residues. Trimming shortened V by 6 bases and J by 3 bases, and 6 bases separated the two germline ends. Original handling: Amplification with reference gene primers provided the estimates of nucleated cell counts. Generated by immunoSEQ multiplex PCR, the TCRdb table keeps only in-frame clones and is missing some. That table is the source of V, J and clone size, and D and trimming were worked out from the DNA. The sample consists of some 71,000 clones, 70% to 85% of them appearing once. Sequencing used peripheral blood. The clonotype originates from a woman aged 70-85 years with acute or convalescent COVID-19. The chain carries TRBV12-3 or TRBV12-4 and TRBJ2-4; D is unresolved. CDR3 sequence (DNA): TGTGCCAGCAGCCTAATCAAAAACATTCAGTACTTC. Residues: CASSLIKNIQYF.